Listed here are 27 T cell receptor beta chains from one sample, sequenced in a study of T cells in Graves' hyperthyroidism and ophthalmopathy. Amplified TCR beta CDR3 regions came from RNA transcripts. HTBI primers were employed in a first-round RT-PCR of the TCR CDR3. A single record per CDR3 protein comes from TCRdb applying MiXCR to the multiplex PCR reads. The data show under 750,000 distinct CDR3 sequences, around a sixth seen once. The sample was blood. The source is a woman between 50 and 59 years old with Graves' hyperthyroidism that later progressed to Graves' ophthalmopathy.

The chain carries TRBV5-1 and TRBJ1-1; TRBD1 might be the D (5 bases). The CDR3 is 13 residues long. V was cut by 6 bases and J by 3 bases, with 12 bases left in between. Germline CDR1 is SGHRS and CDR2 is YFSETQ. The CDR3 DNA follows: TGCGCCAGCAAGTGGGGGGACGACACTGAAGCTTTCTTT. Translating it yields CASKWGDDTEAFF.

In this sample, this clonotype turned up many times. In DNA form, the CDR3 reads TGTGCCAGCAGTTTAGGGGGATCGGATGAGCAGTTCTTC. It encodes CASSLGGSDEQFF. The rearrangement joins TRBV27 to TRBJ2-1, with D tentatively TRBD1 or TRBD2 (5 bases each). The ends were cut back, 2 bases at V and 8 bases at J, with 10 bases in the middle. The CDR3 covers 13 residues. The V gene's germline CDR1 is MNHEY and CDR2 SMNVEV (reference sequence).

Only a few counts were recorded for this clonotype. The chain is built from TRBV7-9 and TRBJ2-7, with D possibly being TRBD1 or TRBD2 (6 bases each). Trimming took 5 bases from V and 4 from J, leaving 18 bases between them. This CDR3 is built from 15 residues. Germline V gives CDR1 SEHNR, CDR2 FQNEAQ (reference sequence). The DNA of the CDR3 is TGTGCCAGCAGCGGCGGTGGGGGGCAAGGATACGAGCAGTACTTC. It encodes CASSGGGGQGYEQYF.

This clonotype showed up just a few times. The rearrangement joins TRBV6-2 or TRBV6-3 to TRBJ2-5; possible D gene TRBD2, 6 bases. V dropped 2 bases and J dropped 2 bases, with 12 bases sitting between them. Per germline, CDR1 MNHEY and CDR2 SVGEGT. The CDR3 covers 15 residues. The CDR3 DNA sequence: TGTGCCAGCAGTTACACCCGAGGGACTCAAGAGACCCAGTACTTC. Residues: CASSYTRGTQETQYF.

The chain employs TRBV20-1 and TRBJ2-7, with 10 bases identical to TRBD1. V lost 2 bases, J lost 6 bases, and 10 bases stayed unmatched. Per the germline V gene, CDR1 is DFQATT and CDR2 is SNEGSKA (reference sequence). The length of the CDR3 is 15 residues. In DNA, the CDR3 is TGCAGTGCTAGACTCCCTAGACAGGGGGCCGGCGAGCAGTACTTC. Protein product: CSARLPRQGAGEQYF.

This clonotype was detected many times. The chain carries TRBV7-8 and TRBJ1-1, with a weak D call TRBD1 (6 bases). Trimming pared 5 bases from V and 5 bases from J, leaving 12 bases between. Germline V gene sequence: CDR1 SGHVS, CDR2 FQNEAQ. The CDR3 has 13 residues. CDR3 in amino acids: CASSHQGQTEAFF. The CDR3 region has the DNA TGTGCCAGCAGCCACCAGGGGCAAACTGAAGCTTTCTTT.

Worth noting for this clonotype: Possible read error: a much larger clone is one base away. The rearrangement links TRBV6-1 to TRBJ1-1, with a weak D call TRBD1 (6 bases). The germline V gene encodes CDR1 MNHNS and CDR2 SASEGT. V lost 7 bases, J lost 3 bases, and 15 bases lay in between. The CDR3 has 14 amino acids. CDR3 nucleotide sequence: TGTGCCAGCACCATGACAGGCCAGGACACTGAAGCTTTCTTT. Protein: CASTMTGQDTEAFF.

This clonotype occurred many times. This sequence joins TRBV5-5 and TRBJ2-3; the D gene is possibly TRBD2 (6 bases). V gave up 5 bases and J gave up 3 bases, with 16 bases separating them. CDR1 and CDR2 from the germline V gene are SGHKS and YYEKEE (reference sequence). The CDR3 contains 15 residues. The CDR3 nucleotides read TGTGCCAGCAGTCGGCCCGGGAGTGGGACAGATACGCAGTATTTT. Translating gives CASSRPGSGTDTQYF.

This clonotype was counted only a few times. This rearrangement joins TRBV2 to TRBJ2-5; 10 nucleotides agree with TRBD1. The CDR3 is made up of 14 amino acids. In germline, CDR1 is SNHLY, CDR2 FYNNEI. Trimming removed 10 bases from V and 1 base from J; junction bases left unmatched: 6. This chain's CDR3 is CATSGQGLQETQYF. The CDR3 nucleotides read TGTGCCACCTCGGGACAGGGGCTCCAAGAGACCCAGTACTTC.

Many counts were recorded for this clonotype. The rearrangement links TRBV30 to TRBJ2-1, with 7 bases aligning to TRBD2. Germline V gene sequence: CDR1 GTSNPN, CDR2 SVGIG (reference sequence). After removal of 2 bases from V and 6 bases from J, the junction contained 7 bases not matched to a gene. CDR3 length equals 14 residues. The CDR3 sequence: CAWSMGGDVNEQFF. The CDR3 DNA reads TGTGCCTGGAGTATGGGGGGGGATGTCAATGAGCAGTTCTTC.

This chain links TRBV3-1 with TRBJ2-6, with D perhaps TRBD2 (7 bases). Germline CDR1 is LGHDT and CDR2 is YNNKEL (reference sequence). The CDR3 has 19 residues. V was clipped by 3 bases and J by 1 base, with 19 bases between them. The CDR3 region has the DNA TGTGCCAGCAGCCATCCGATCGTCGGGGGGCTGTCTGGGGCCAACGTCCTGACTTTC. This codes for CASSHPIVGGLSGANVLTF.

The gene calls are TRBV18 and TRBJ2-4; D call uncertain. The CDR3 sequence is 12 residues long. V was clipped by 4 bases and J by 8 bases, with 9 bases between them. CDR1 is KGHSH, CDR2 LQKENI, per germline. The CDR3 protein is CASSRSADIQYF. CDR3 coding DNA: TGTGCCAGCTCACGCAGCGCGGACATTCAGTACTTC. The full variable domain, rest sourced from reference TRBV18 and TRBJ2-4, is NAGVMQNPRHLVRRRGQEARLRCSPMKGHSHVYWYRQLPEEGLKFMVYLQKENIIDESGMPKERFSAEFPKEGPSILRIQQVVRGDSAAYFCASSRSADIQYFGAGTRLSVL.

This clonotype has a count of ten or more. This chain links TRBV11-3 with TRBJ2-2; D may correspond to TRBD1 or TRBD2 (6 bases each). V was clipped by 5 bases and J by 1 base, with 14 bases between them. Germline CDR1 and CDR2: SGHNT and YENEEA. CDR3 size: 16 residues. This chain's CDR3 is CASSPTGGGNTGELFF. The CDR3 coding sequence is TGTGCCAGCAGCCCCACTGGAGGGGGGAACACCGGGGAGCTGTTTTTT.

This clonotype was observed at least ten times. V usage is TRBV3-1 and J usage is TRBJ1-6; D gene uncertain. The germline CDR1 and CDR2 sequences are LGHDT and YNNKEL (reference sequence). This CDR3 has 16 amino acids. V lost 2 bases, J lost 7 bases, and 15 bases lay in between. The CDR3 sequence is CASSQPPAGGNSPLHF. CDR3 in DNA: TGTGCCAGCAGCCAACCCCCGGCAGGTGGGAATTCACCCCTCCACTTT.

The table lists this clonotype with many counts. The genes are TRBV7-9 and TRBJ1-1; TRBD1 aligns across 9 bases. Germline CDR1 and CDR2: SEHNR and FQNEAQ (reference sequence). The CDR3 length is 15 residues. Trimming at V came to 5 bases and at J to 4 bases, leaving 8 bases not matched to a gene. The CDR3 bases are TGTGCCAGCAGCCAAACACAGGGGGCGCGCACTGAAGCTTTCTTT. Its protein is CASSQTQGARTEAFF.

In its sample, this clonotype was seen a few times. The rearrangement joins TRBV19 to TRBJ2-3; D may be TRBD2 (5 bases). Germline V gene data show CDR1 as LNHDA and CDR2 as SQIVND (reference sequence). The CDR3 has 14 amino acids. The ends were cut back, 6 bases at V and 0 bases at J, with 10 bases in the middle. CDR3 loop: CASRDRGSTDTQYF. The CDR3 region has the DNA TGTGCCAGTAGAGACCGAGGGAGCACAGATACGCAGTATTTT.

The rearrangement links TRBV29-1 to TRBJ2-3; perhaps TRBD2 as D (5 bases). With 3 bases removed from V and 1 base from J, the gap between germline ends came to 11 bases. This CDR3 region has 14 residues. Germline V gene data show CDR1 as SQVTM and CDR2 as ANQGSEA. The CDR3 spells CSVEDGMGTDTQYF. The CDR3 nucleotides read TGCAGCGTTGAGGACGGGATGGGCACAGATACGCAGTATTTT.

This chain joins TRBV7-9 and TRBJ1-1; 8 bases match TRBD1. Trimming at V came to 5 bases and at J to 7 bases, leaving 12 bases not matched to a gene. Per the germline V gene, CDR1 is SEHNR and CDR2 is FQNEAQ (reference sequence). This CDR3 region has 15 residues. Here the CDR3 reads CASSPRQGIDNEAFF. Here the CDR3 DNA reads TGTGCCAGCAGCCCGCGACAGGGGATCGACAATGAAGCTTTCTTT.

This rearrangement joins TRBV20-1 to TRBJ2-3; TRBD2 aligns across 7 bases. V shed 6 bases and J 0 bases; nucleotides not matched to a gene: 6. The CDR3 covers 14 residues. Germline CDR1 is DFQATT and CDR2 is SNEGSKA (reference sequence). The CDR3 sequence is CSAPWRGSTDTQYF. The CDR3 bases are TGCAGTGCCCCTTGGCGGGGGAGCACAGATACGCAGTATTTT.

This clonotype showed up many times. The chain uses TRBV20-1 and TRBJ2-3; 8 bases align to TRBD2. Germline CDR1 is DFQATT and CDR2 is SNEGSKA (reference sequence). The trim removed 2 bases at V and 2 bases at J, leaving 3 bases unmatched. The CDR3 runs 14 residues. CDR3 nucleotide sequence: TGCAGTGCTAGACGGGGGGGAAACACAGATACGCAGTATTTT. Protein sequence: CSARRGGNTDTQYF.

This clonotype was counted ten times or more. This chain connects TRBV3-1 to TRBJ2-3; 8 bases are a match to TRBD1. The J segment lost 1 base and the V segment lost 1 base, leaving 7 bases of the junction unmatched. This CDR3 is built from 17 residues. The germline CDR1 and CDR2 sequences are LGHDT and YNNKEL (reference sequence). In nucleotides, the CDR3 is TGTGCCAGCAGCCAAGTGGTGGGGGACAGGCGCACAGATACGCAGTATTTT. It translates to CASSQVVGDRRTDTQYF.

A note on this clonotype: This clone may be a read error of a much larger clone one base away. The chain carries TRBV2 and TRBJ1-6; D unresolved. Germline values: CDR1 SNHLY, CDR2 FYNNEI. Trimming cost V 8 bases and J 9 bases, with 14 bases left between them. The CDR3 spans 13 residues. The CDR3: CASGHDNVSPLHF. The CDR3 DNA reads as TGTGCCAGCGGTCACGATAACGTTTCACCCCTCCACTTT.

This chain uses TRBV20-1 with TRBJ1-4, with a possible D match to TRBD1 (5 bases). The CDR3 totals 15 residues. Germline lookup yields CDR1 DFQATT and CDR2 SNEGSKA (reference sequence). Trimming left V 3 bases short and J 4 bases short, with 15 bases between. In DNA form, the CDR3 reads TGCAGTGCTAGTCGAGAGTGGGGCAGTAATGAAAAACTGTTTTTT. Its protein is CSASREWGSNEKLFF.

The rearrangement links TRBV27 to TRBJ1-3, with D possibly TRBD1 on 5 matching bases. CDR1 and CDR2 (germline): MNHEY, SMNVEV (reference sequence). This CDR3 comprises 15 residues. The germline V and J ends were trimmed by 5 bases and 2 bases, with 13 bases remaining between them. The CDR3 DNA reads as TGTGCCAGCAGTCCTGGGGCGGCGGCTGGAAACACCATATATTTT. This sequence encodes CASSPGAAAGNTIYF.

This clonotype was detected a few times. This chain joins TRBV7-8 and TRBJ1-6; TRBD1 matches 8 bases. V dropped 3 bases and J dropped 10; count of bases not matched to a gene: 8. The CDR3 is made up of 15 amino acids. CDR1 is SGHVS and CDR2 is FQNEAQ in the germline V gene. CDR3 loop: CASSFPDRGSSPLHF. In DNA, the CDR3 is TGTGCCAGCAGCTTCCCTGACAGGGGATCATCACCCCTCCACTTT.

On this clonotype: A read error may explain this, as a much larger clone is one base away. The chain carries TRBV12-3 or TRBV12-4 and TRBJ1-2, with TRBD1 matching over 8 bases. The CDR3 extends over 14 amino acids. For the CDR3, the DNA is TGTGCCATCAGTCCGGGACAGGATAACCATGGCTACACCTTC. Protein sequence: CAISPGQDNHGYTF.

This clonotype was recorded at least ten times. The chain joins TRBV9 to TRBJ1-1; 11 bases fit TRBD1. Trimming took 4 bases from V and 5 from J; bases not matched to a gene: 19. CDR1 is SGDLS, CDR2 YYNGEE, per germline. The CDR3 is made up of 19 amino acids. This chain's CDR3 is CASSTGPGQGEVVGTEAFF. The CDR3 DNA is TGTGCCAGCAGCACCGGCCCGGGACAGGGGGAGGTGGTGGGAACTGAAGCTTTCTTT.